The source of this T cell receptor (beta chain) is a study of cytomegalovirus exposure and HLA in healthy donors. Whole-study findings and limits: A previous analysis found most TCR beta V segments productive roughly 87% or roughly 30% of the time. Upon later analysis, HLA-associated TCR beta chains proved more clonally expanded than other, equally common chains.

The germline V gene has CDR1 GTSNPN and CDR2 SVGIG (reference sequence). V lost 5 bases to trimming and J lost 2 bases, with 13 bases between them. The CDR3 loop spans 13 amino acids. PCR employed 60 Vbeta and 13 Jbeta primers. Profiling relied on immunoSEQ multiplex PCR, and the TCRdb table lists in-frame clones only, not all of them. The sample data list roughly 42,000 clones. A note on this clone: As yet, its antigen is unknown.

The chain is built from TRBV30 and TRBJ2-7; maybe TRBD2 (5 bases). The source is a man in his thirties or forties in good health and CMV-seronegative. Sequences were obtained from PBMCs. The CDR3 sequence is CAWLRRETYEQYF. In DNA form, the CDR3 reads TGTGCCTGGTTACGTCGGGAAACCTACGAGCAGTACTTC.